This passage covers 26 T cell receptor beta chains from one sample sequenced in a study of CD8+ T cells in alopecia areata. TCR sequencing used cDNA made by reverse transcription of extracted RNA. Only in-frame clones appear in the TCRdb table, and some are missing; sequencing was by immunoSEQ multiplex PCR. The data contain about 190,000 clones, 45% to 75% of them singletons. Sample treatment: oral pan-JAK inhibitor, 5-10 mg twice daily. The source material was CD4+ T cells sorted from blood, sampled at week 4, from a patient treated with tofacitinib. Every receptor here comes from a human donor with alopecia areata.

V and J are TRBV9 and TRBJ2-5; D may be TRBD1 (7 bases). CDR1 and CDR2 from the germline V gene are SGDLS and YYNGEE. Trimming pared 3 bases from V and 5 bases from J, leaving 11 bases between. The CDR3 consists of 13 residues. CDR3: CASSETGTETQYF. DNA for the CDR3: TGTGCCAGCAGCGAGACAGGGACTGAGACCCAGTACTTC.

This sequence joins TRBV29-1 and TRBJ1-1; TRBD1 matches at 7 bases. The CDR3 spans 11 residues. Germline V lookup: CDR1 SQVTM, CDR2 ANQGSEA. V trimming: 5 bases; J trimming: 7 bases; junction bases outside the gene matches: 4. Written as DNA, the CDR3 is TGCAGCGTTTACAGGGGCTATGAAGCTTTCTTT. It yields the protein CSVYRGYEAFF.

The chain employs TRBV28 and TRBJ2-7, with 8 nucleotides matching TRBD1. CDR1 is MDHEN, CDR2 SYDVKM, per germline. V gave up 10 bases and J gave up 5 bases; unmatched junction bases: 13. CDR3 length: 14 amino acids. The CDR3: CATTDRNRGDEQYF. Written as DNA, the CDR3 is TGTGCCACCACCGATCGAAACAGGGGGGACGAGCAGTACTTC.

This sequence joins TRBV30 and TRBJ1-1; D ambiguous. This CDR3 comprises 11 residues. Deletions cut 5 bases from V and 5 bases from J, with 9 bases between. In germline, CDR1 is GTSNPN, CDR2 SVGIG (reference sequence). This CDR3 is CAWAAETEAFF. CDR3 bases: TGTGCCTGGGCAGCGGAAACTGAAGCTTTCTTT.

The chain is built from TRBV28 and TRBJ2-4, with D tentatively TRBD2 (5 bases). The CDR3 extends over 16 amino acids. Trimming took off 8 bases at V and 1 base at J, with 18 bases between the two ends. CDR1 is MDHEN, CDR2 SYDVKM, per germline. The CDR3 coding sequence is TGTGCCAGCGGCGGCGCGGGCGTGTGGGCCAAAAACATTCAGTACTTC. It is translated as CASGGAGVWAKNIQYF.

This chain uses TRBV2 with TRBJ1-5, with D uncertain. The CDR3 has 15 amino acids. The V end was cut by 6 bases, the J end by 3 bases, with 15 bases between. In germline, CDR1 is SNHLY, CDR2 FYNNEI. CDR3 bases: TGTGCCAGCAGGGGGTCGGGATCTCACAATCAGCCCCAGCATTTT. Protein product: CASRGSGSHNQPQHF.

V usage is TRBV9 and J usage is TRBJ2-6, with TRBD1 identical over 7 bases. J lost 4 bases, V lost 6 bases, and 13 bases had no gene match. CDR3 length equals 17 residues. Germline-derived CDR1 and CDR2 are SGDLS and YYNGEE. The CDR3: CASTPVGQSGGANVLTF. CDR3 coding DNA: TGTGCCAGCACCCCCGTGGGACAGTCGGGCGGGGCCAACGTCCTGACTTTC.

This rearrangement joins TRBV4-1 to TRBJ2-7, with no clear D. The germline V gene encodes CDR1 MGHRA and CDR2 YSYEKL. Trimming pared 4 bases from V and 2 bases from J, leaving 12 bases between. The CDR3 spans 14 residues. The CDR3 reads CASSPGRNPYEQYF. CDR3 in DNA: TGCGCCAGCAGCCCTGGACGCAATCCCTACGAGCAGTACTTC.

The genes are TRBV5-1 and TRBJ1-5; D is unclear. This CDR3 has 13 amino acids. Germline lookup yields CDR1 SGHRS and CDR2 YFSETQ. V lost 0 bases and J 4 bases, leaving 5 bases between the germline ends. Here the CDR3 reads CASSLALNQPQHF. The CDR3 DNA reads as TGCGCCAGCAGCTTGGCTTTGAATCAGCCCCAGCATTTT.

With respect to this clone: Additional DNA sequences in this sample encode the identical CDR3. CDR3 sequence reads: CSVDRGNEQFF. For the CDR3, the DNA is TGCAGCGTTGACCGGGGGAATGAGCAGTTCTTC. V usage is TRBV29-1 and J usage is TRBJ2-1; D is possibly TRBD2 (6 bases). The V end was cut by 3 bases, the J end by 7 bases, with 7 bases between. The CDR3 spans 11 residues. Germline V lookup: CDR1 SQVTM, CDR2 ANQGSEA.

This clone has a handful of counts. The chain carries TRBV19 and TRBJ2-6, with D hard to call. Deletions cut 9 bases from V and 0 bases from J, with 12 bases between. CDR3 length: 15 residues. CDR1 is LNHDA, CDR2 SQIVND, per germline (reference sequence). The CDR3 is CASRTVSSGANVLTF. The CDR3 bases are TGTGCCAGCAGGACGGTCTCCTCTGGGGCCAACGTCCTGACTTTC. The full variable domain, in which reference TRBV19 and TRBJ2-6 provide the parts outside the CDR3, is DGGITQSPKYLFRKEGQNVTLSCEQNLNHDAMYWYRQDPGQGLRLIYYSQIVNDFQKGDIAEGYSVSREKKESFPLTVTSAQKNPTAFYLCASRTVSSGANVLTFGAGSRLTVL.

This rearrangement joins TRBV15 to TRBJ2-1; 11 nucleotides match TRBD2. There are 15 residues in the CDR3. The germline CDR1 and CDR2 sequences are LNHNV and YYDKDF (reference sequence). V shed 1 base, J shed 8 bases, and the junction held 4 bases outside the gene matches. DNA for the CDR3: TGTGCCACCAGCAGAGGTAGCGGGAGGGCCGATGAGCAGTTCTTC. Its protein is CATSRGSGRADEQFF.

This clone was seen only a few times. Germline is not matched at one junction end, which may reflect a read error. The chain uses TRBV28 and TRBJ2-5, with 12 nucleotides matching TRBD2. The CDR3 consists of 14 residues. Looked up from germline, CDR1 is MDHEN and CDR2 is SYDVKM. The CDR3 DNA reads as TGTGCCAGCGGTTTGACTAGCGGGAGCAAGACCCAGTACTTC. Translating gives CASGLTSGSKTQYF.

The chain recombines TRBV7-2 with TRBJ2-7, with TRBD2 matching over 10 bases. Trimming removed 1 base from V and 3 bases from J; junction bases left unmatched: 3. This CDR3 is built from 15 residues. Germline CDR1 is SGHTA and CDR2 is FQGNSA. This CDR3 is CASSLVSSGSYEQYF. The CDR3 nucleotides read TGTGCCAGCAGCTTAGTGTCTAGCGGGAGCTACGAGCAGTACTTC.

V is TRBV5-6 and J is TRBJ2-3, with TRBD2 as a possible D gene (6 bases). The CDR3 spans 16 residues. Germline V gives CDR1 SGHDT, CDR2 YYEEEE. Trimming removed 4 bases at V and 2 bases at J, with 17 bases between. The CDR3: CASSEEGGSDTDTQYF. In DNA form, the CDR3 reads TGTGCCAGCAGCGAAGAAGGAGGGAGTGACACAGATACGCAGTATTTT.

V and J are TRBV30 and TRBJ2-1, with 7 bases lining up with TRBD1. Germline values: CDR1 GTSNPN, CDR2 SVGIG (reference sequence). V was pared by 2 bases and J by 5 bases, with 6 bases of the junction left unmatched. The CDR3 contains 14 residues. The CDR3 is CAWSLTGIDNEQFF. The CDR3 nucleotides read TGTGCCTGGAGTCTGACAGGGATCGACAATGAGCAGTTCTTC.

There are a few counts of this clone. Other DNA sequences within the sample encode an identical CDR3. V gene TRBV30 combines with J gene TRBJ1-2; possibly TRBD1 for D (6 bases). The germline V gene encodes CDR1 GTSNPN and CDR2 SVGIG (reference sequence). The CDR3 length is 11 residues. V was shortened by 0 bases and J by 7 bases, with 6 bases between the two germline ends. The CDR3 loop reads CAWSVGGGYTF. CDR3 nucleotide sequence: TGTGCCTGGAGTGTAGGGGGTGGCTACACCTTC.

The sample holds a few counts of this clone. The chain links TRBV29-1 to TRBJ2-1, with 9 bases identical to TRBD2. CDR3 length equals 14 residues. J gave up 7 bases and V 4 bases, and 8 bases lay outside the gene matches. From germline, CDR1 is SQVTM and CDR2 ANQGSEA. CDR3: CSVVAGGRVNEQFF. CDR3 nucleotide sequence: TGCAGCGTTGTAGCCGGCGGGAGGGTGAATGAGCAGTTCTTC.

The rearrangement joins TRBV10-3 to TRBJ2-7, with a possible D match to TRBD1 (6 bases). The germline gives CDR1 ENHRY, CDR2 SYGVKD. The CDR3 sequence is 13 residues long. The V end lost 7 bases, the J end lost 0 bases, and 10 bases lay between the germline ends. The chain's CDR3 is CAINTDSSYEQYF. The CDR3 region has the DNA TGTGCCATCAATACGGACAGCTCCTACGAGCAGTACTTC.

This rearrangement joins TRBV6-5 to TRBJ1-2; 9 bases are shared with TRBD1. V gave up 2 bases and J gave up 6 bases; unmatched junction bases: 7. The CDR3 extends over 15 amino acids. CDR1 and CDR2 (germline): MNHEY, SVGAGI. CDR3 nucleotide sequence: TGTGCCAGCAGTTACACCCGGACAGGGGTTAATGGCTACACCTTC. Residues: CASSYTRTGVNGYTF.

The sample holds a few counts of this clone. The chain recombines TRBV30 with TRBJ1-1; D may be TRBD1 (5 bases). Trimming cost V 4 bases and J 4 bases, with 13 bases left between them. The germline V gene has CDR1 GTSNPN and CDR2 SVGIG (reference sequence). There are 13 residues in the CDR3. The CDR3 DNA reads as TGTGCCTGGATGAAGGGGCCGGGCACTGAAGCTTTCTTT. It translates to CAWMKGPGTEAFF.

The rearrangement uses TRBV9 and TRBJ2-7; 8 bases align to TRBD1. Germline V CDR1 and CDR2: SGDLS, YYNGEE. Germline trimming cut 0 bases from V and 4 bases from J; bases unmatched to any gene: 9. CDR3 length: 16 residues. In DNA form, the CDR3 reads TGTGCCAGCAGCGTAGATCCGGGACAGGTCATTTACGAGCAGTACTTC. Its translation: CASSVDPGQVIYEQYF.

This sequence joins TRBV6-5 and TRBJ2-2; D may be TRBD1 (5 bases). The germline gives CDR1 MNHEY, CDR2 SVGAGI. The V end was cut by 9 bases, the J end by 0 bases, with 11 bases between. The CDR3 sequence is 14 residues long. The CDR3 coding sequence is TGTGCCAGTTCTAAGGGGCCGAACACCGGGGAGCTGTTTTTT. Translated, it gives CASSKGPNTGELFF.

This chain uses TRBV18 with TRBJ1-2; 7 bases line up with TRBD1. The CDR3 covers 15 residues. V lost 0 bases, J lost 4 bases, and 5 bases stayed unmatched. Germline CDR1 reads KGHSH; CDR2 reads LQKENI. The CDR3 DNA follows: TGTGCCAGCTCACCACCAAGGACAGGCTCCTATGGCTACACCTTC. Its translation: CASSPPRTGSYGYTF.

This clone was detected once. J is TRBJ2-7 and V is TRBV28; D is perhaps TRBD1 (6 bases). Germline V CDR1 and CDR2: MDHEN, SYDVKM. CDR3 length: 14 residues. V lost 5 bases, J lost 7 bases, and 18 bases lay in between. In DNA, the CDR3 is TGTGCCAGCAGTACCGGGACAACTAGAAGTGAGCAGTACTTC. This translates into CASSTGTTRSEQYF.

The chain combines TRBV2 with TRBJ2-5; the D is unclear. The germline V and J ends were trimmed by 4 bases and 4 bases, with 7 bases remaining between them. This CDR3 is built from 12 residues. CDR1 and CDR2 from the germline V gene are SNHLY and FYNNEI. The CDR3: CASSVRRETQYF. DNA for the CDR3: TGTGCCAGCAGTGTACGAAGAGAGACCCAGTACTTC. The full variable domain, with the rest looked up from reference TRBV2 and TRBJ2-5, is EPEVTQTPSHQVTQMGQEVILRCVPISNHLYFYWYRQILGQKVEFLVSFYNNEISEKSEIFDDQFSVERPDGSNFTLKIRSTKLEDSAMYFCASSVRRETQYFGPGTRLLVL.